Listed below are T cell receptor beta chains from one sample, sequenced in a study of blood T cell repertoires in COVID-19. Sequenced by immunoSEQ multiplex PCR; TCRdb stores in-frame clones only, minus some. The sample lists 210,000 or so clones, 85% to 90% occurring once. Input material: PBMCs or T cells enriched from blood (not recorded which). The receptors derive from a woman aged 50 to 60 in a cohort exposed to, infected with or recovered from COVID-19 (not recorded which). Both conserved end residues are part of each CDR3. The D gene is left open where the match is weak. Part of the rows lack a size; the others show once, few, many or a class for expanded clones.

CDR3nt	CDR3aa	j_gene	d_gene	v_gene	abundance
TGTGCTAGTGGTTCGACAGGATCTAACTATGGCTACACCTTC	CASGSTGSNYGYTF	TRBJ1-2	.	TRBV12-5	.
TGTGCCAGCAGCCAACAACAGATAAACTCTGGAAACACCATATATTTT	CASSQQQINSGNTIYF	TRBJ1-3	.	TRBV4-2	.
TGTGCCAGCAGCTTAGAATCCCGAGTAATGAACACTGAAGCTTTCTTT	CASSLESRVMNTEAFF	TRBJ1-1	.	TRBV7-8	.
TGCAGCGTGAGGGGACTAGCGGGGGGAAGGGAGCAGTTCTTC	CSVRGLAGGREQFF	TRBJ2-1	TRBD2	TRBV29-1	.
TGTGCCAGCAGCCAGGGGACTAGCGGGGGTGCTAGCACAGATACGCAGTATTTT	CASSQGTSGGASTDTQYF	TRBJ2-3	TRBD2	TRBV4-2	.
TGTGCCAGCAGCGTAGGTCTAGCGGTCACAGATACGCAGTATTTT	CASSVGLAVTDTQYF	TRBJ2-3	TRBD2	TRBV9	once
TGTGCCAGCAGCGCGTCCCATCGAGATATCTATGGCTACACCTTC	CASSASHRDIYGYTF	TRBJ1-2	.	TRBV9	.
TGTGCCAGCAGCTTGGCGCCCCGGGGGGTGGGCGAGCAGTACTTC	CASSLAPRGVGEQYF	TRBJ2-7	TRBD2	TRBV5-6	.
TGTGCCAGCAGCGTAGGGACAACTCCTAACTATGGCTACACCTTC	CASSVGTTPNYGYTF	TRBJ1-2	.	TRBV9	.
TGTGCCAGCAGTGGATTTAGGGGGAACAATGAGCAGTTCTTC	CASSGFRGNNEQFF	TRBJ2-1	.	TRBV25-1	.
TGTGCCAGCAGCCACCTCCCGGGACTAGCGGGGGGGTCCTACAATGAGCAGTTCTTC	CASSHLPGLAGGSYNEQFF	TRBJ2-1	TRBD2	TRBV6-2/TRBV6-3	.
TGTGCCAACTGGGACTCCCAGTATGGCTACACCTTC	CANWDSQYGYTF	TRBJ1-2	.	TRBV6-6	.
TGTGCCAGCAGTAACAGGGGCGGGCACGAGCAGTACTTC	CASSNRGGHEQYF	TRBJ2-7	TRBD1	TRBV7-9	.
TGTGCCAGCAGCTGGGACAGATACAATGAGCAGTTCTTC	CASSWDRYNEQFF	TRBJ2-1	TRBD1	TRBV11-2	.
TGTGCCAGCAGTAAGCGGGCGATCACCGGGGAGCTGTTTTTT	CASSKRAITGELFF	TRBJ2-2	.	TRBV7-3	.
TGCGCCAGCAGCCAAGATAGCCGGGCAACTAATGAAAAACTGTTTTTT	CASSQDSRATNEKLFF	TRBJ1-4	.	TRBV4-3	.
TGTGCCAGCAGCAGGGGACAGGGATTATACACAGATACGCAGTATTTT	CASSRGQGLYTDTQYF	TRBJ2-3	TRBD1	TRBV11-2	.
TGCGCCAGCAGCCAAGATCGGGGACAGAAATACGAGCAGTACTTC	CASSQDRGQKYEQYF	TRBJ2-7	TRBD1	TRBV4-3	.
TGTGCCAGTACTAAACAGGGAATGGGTAACTATGGCTACACCTTC	CASTKQGMGNYGYTF	TRBJ1-2	.	TRBV19	.
TGCAGCGTTGAAGCCATCGGGGGGAAGGAGAGAGTTGAAGCTTTCTTT	CSVEAIGGKERVEAFF	TRBJ1-1	.	TRBV29-1	once
TGTGCCACCATGAACAGGGAGAGGGGGACCCAGTACTTC	CATMNRERGTQYF	TRBJ2-5	.	TRBV5-4	.
TGTGCCAGCAGTTCACAGGGGTTGTTTGGCGGGGGGTACGAGCAGTACTTC	CASSSQGLFGGGYEQYF	TRBJ2-7	.	TRBV6-2/TRBV6-3	.
TGTGCCAGCAGCGTTCTTGGCGGGGGGGCTGACAATGAGCAGTTCTTC	CASSVLGGGADNEQFF	TRBJ2-1	TRBD2	TRBV7-8	.
TGTGCCAGCTCACCATCTCCGGTCTCTGGAAACACCATATATTTT	CASSPSPVSGNTIYF	TRBJ1-3	.	TRBV18	.
TGCGCCAGCAGCCAAGATAACCAGGGTCCCTACAATGAGCAGTTCTTC	CASSQDNQGPYNEQFF	TRBJ2-1	.	TRBV4-3	.
TGTGCCAGCAGCCAAGTGACGGGGCAGCCCCAGCATTTT	CASSQVTGQPQHF	TRBJ1-5	.	TRBV3-1/TRBV3-2	.
TGTGCCAGTAGTATGACACCGGAGGGGCCCCAGCATTTT	CASSMTPEGPQHF	TRBJ1-5	.	TRBV19	.
TGTGCCAGCAGCCTAGGCATTTGGGACAGGGGGAACACTGAAGCTTTCTTT	CASSLGIWDRGNTEAFF	TRBJ1-1	TRBD1	TRBV11-2	.
TGTGCCTGGAGTGTCTTACTAGCGGGGGGCGTTCACTTC	CAWSVLLAGGVHF	TRBJ2-7	TRBD2	TRBV30	.
TGTGCCAGCAGTCCCCCTGACAGGGATGCTTTCTTT	CASSPPDRDAFF	TRBJ1-1	TRBD1	TRBV6-2/TRBV6-3	.
TGTGCCATCAGTGGGACAGGAACCCTCTTGGGCAGCTCCTACGAGCAGTACTTC	CAISGTGTLLGSSYEQYF	TRBJ2-7	TRBD1	TRBV10-3	.
TGTGCCAGCACCAAGGGGTCAGGGGGCATCGACGAGCAGTACTTC	CASTKGSGGIDEQYF	TRBJ2-7	TRBD1	TRBV6-5	.
TGCGCCAGCAGTCCTACAGACCAAAAGACCCAGTACTTC	CASSPTDQKTQYF	TRBJ2-5	.	TRBV5-1	.
TGTGCCAGCAGCTTAGTTGGGACAGGGGGCACCGGGGAGCTGTTTTTT	CASSLVGTGGTGELFF	TRBJ2-2	TRBD1	TRBV7-8	.
TGTGCCAGCTCATTACAGTCTGAAGCTTTCTTT	CASSLQSEAFF	TRBJ1-1	.	TRBV18	.
TGTGCCAGCCACTTCGCAGGGGAGAGTTCACCCCTCCACTTT	CASHFAGESSPLHF	TRBJ1-6	.	TRBV28	once
TGTGCCAGCACCAAAAGGACAGCCGTAAGGAGCAATCAGCCCCAGCATTTT	CASTKRTAVRSNQPQHF	TRBJ1-5	.	TRBV21-1	few
TGTGCCAGCAGCCAGTCTGGGACAGGGGAGGGATATGGCTACACCTTC	CASSQSGTGEGYGYTF	TRBJ1-2	TRBD1	TRBV6-6	.
TGTGCCAGCAGCTTACCGACAGGGATGTTAGAAAAACTGTTTTTT	CASSLPTGMLEKLFF	TRBJ1-4	TRBD1	TRBV7-9	.
TGTGCCAGCAGTTTAAACGGGAGGATGGAAGCTTTCTTT	CASSLNGRMEAFF	TRBJ1-1	.	TRBV28	.
TGCGCCAGCAGTTCAGGGAACACCGGGGAGCTGTTTTTT	CASSSGNTGELFF	TRBJ2-2	.	TRBV5-1	.
TGTGCCAGCTCACCTCCGCGGAAGGGAGGGCAGTACTTC	CASSPPRKGGQYF	TRBJ2-7	.	TRBV18	.
TGCGCCAGCAGTCAACAAGATCGGAGGACCGGGGAGCTGTTTTTT	CASSQQDRRTGELFF	TRBJ2-2	.	TRBV4-1	.
TGTGCCAGCAGTGTAGTTTTTCGGGAGGGCTACACCTTC	CASSVVFREGYTF	TRBJ1-2	.	TRBV2	.
TGTGCCAGTAGTAGTCGCGGCGCTGAAGCTTTCTTT	CASSSRGAEAFF	TRBJ1-1	.	TRBV19	.
TGTGCCAGCAGTTACTCGGGAAGCGGGGGCTACGAGCAGTACTTC	CASSYSGSGGYEQYF	TRBJ2-7	TRBD2	TRBV6-2/TRBV6-3	.
TGTGCCAGCAGCACTAGCGGGGGGTACGAGCAGTACTTC	CASSTSGGYEQYF	TRBJ2-7	TRBD2	TRBV7-2	.
TGTGCCAGCAGTGTGCTGACTCTTCAGCCCCAGCATTTT	CASSVLTLQPQHF	TRBJ1-5	.	TRBV2	few
TGTGCCAGCAGCGAGACGGGAACTGAAGCTTTCTTT	CASSETGTEAFF	TRBJ1-1	.	TRBV7-2	.
TGTGCCAGCAGTACCCGGGGAGGCTACACCTTC	CASSTRGGYTF	TRBJ1-2	.	TRBV12-3/TRBV12-4	once
TGTGCCAGCAGCCAAAACCAGGGTCGGCAGCCCCAGCATTTT	CASSQNQGRQPQHF	TRBJ1-5	.	TRBV3-1/TRBV3-2	.
TGTGCCAGCAGCTTAGTGAGTGGGAACACTGAAGCTTTCTTT	CASSLVSGNTEAFF	TRBJ1-1	.	TRBV7-2	.
TGTGCCAGCAGCTCTAGCCATTACAGGGGATTCTATGGCTACACCTTC	CASSSSHYRGFYGYTF	TRBJ1-2	TRBD1	TRBV7-2	.